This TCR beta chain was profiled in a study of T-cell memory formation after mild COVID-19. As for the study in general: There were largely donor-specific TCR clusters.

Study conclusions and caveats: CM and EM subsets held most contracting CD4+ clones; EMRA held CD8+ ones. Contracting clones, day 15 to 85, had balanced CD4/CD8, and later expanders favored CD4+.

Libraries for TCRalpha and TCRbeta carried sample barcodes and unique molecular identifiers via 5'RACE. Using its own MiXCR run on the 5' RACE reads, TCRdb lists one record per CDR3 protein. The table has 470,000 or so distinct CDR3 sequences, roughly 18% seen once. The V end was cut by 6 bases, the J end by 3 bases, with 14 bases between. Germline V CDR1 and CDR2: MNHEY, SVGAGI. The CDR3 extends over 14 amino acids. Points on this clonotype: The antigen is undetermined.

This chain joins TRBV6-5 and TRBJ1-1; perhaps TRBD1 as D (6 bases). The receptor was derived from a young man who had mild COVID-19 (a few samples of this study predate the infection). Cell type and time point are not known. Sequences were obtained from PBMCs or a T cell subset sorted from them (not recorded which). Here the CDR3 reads CASSHREEDTEAFF. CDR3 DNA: TGTGCCAGCAGCCACAGGGAGGAGGACACTGAAGCTTTCTTT.